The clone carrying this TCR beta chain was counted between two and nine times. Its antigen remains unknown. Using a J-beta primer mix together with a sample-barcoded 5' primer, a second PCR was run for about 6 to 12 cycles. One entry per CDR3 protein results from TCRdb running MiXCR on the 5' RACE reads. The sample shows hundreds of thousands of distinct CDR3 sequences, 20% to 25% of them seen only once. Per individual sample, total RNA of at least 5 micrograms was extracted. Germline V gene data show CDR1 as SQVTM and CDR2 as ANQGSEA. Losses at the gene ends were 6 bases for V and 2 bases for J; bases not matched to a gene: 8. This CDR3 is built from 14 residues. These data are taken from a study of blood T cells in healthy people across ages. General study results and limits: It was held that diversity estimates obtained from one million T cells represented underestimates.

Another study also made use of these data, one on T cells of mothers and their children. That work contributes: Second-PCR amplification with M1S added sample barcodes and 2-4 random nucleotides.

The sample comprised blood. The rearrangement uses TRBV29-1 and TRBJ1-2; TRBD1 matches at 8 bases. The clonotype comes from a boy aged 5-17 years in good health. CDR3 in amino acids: CSVDRTGPNYGYTF. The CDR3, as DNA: TGCAGCGTCGACAGGACAGGGCCGAACTATGGCTACACCTTC. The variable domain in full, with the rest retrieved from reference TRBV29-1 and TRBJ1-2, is SAVISQKPSRDICQRGTSLTIQCQVDSQVTMMFWYRQQPGQSLTLIATANQGSEATYESGFVIDKFPISRPNLTFSTLTVSNMSPEDSSIYLCSVDRTGPNYGYTFGSGTRLTVV.